The 22 T cell receptor beta chains below were found in one sample sequenced in a study of blood T cell repertoires in COVID-19. Method: immunoSEQ multiplex PCR; TCRdb's copy keeps in-frame clones and lacks some. The sample consists of approximately 250,000 clones, around 90% of them appearing once. Sample: PBMCs or T cells enriched from blood (not recorded which). These receptors all come from a young woman with acute COVID-19.

This chain connects TRBV28 to TRBJ1-5; possibly TRBD1 for D (6 bases). From germline, CDR1 is MDHEN and CDR2 SYDVKM. V lost 4 bases and J lost 0, with 10 bases in between. The CDR3 contains 15 residues. CDR3 loop: CASSYWTDSNQPQHF. In DNA, the CDR3 is TGTGCCAGCAGTTATTGGACAGATAGCAATCAGCCCCAGCATTTT.

CDR3 region: CASSQDILAPNTGELFF. In DNA, the CDR3 is TGCGCCAGCAGCCAAGATATTCTAGCGCCGAACACCGGGGAGCTGTTTTTT. The chain employs TRBV4-3 and TRBJ2-2, with a possible D match to TRBD2 (6 bases). Trimming left V 0 bases short and J 0 bases short, with 11 bases between. CDR1 is LGHNA and CDR2 is YSLEER in the germline V gene. The CDR3 is 17 amino acids.

The CDR3 nucleotides read TGTGCCAGCAGCCTCGGGGGATACAATCAGCCCCAGCATTTT. As protein: CASSLGGYNQPQHF. The rearrangement links TRBV5-6 to TRBJ1-5, with TRBD1 as a possible D gene (5 bases). Germline V lookup: CDR1 SGHDT, CDR2 YYEEEE. The CDR3 loop spans 14 amino acids. Trimming removed 4 bases from V and 3 bases from J, with 11 bases in between.

The rearrangement uses TRBV25-1 and TRBJ1-1, with a weak D call TRBD1 (6 bases). Trimming took 5 bases from V and 1 from J, leaving 11 bases between them. The CDR3 has 14 amino acids. In germline, CDR1 is MGHDK, CDR2 SYGVNS. CDR3 bases: TGTGCCAGCAGTTCGGGACACCAGAACACTGAAGCTTTCTTT. This sequence encodes CASSSGHQNTEAFF.

CDR3 amino acids: CAWSPTYGTKGREQYF. DNA for the CDR3: TGTGCCTGGAGTCCAACCTACGGGACAAAGGGGCGCGAGCAGTACTTC. V and J are TRBV30 and TRBJ2-7; D is possibly TRBD1 (6 bases). The CDR3 covers 16 residues. The ends were cut back, 2 bases at V and 6 bases at J, with 23 bases in the middle. Per the germline V gene, CDR1 is GTSNPN and CDR2 is SVGIG (reference sequence).

The rearrangement joins TRBV19 to TRBJ2-1, with 7 bases identical to TRBD2. The CDR3 sequence is 16 residues long. The germline V gene has CDR1 LNHDA and CDR2 SQIVND (reference sequence). Trimming removed 5 bases from V and 4 bases from J; junction bases left unmatched: 11. CDR3 sequence: CASSLWALAGYNEQFF. The CDR3 DNA sequence: TGTGCCAGTAGTTTATGGGCCTTAGCGGGTTACAATGAGCAGTTCTTC.

This clone was counted once. The V and J genes are TRBV12-3 or TRBV12-4 and TRBJ1-3; no reliable D call. The CDR3 sequence is 12 residues long. Between the trimmed V and J ends, which lost 5 bases and 9 bases, there was a span of 11 bases. CDR3 in amino acids: CASSASLSTIYF. CDR3 in DNA: TGTGCCAGCAGTGCCTCGCTAAGCACCATATATTTT.

The genes are TRBV14 and TRBJ2-1; 7 bases line up with TRBD2. The trim removed 4 bases at V and 6 bases at J, leaving 15 bases unmatched. The CDR3 totals 17 residues. In germline, CDR1 is SGHDN, CDR2 FVKESK. CDR3 nucleotide sequence: TGTGCCAGCAGCCGCGACGCGGGGGTAAGGGTTGGCAATGAGCAGTTCTTC. This gives the protein CASSRDAGVRVGNEQFF.

The chain joins TRBV3-1 (or the pseudogene TRBV3-2) to TRBJ1-1; TRBD1 aligns across 8 bases. The CDR3 is made up of 18 amino acids. V gave up 2 bases and J gave up 0 bases; unmatched junction bases: 11. Germline values: CDR1 LGHDT, CDR2 YNNKEL (reference sequence). The CDR3, as DNA: TGTGCCAGCAGCCAACGGGCAGGGGGCGCCCGCATGAACACTGAAGCTTTCTTT. Translated: CASSQRAGGARMNTEAFF.

The chain uses TRBV20-1 and TRBJ2-1; D remains unclear. Trimming pared 4 bases from V and 3 bases from J, leaving 4 bases between. CDR3 length equals 11 residues. CDR1 and CDR2 from the germline V gene are DFQATT and SNEGSKA (reference sequence). CDR3 in DNA: TGCAGTGCTACTAGCTACAATGAGCAGTTCTTC. This encodes CSATSYNEQFF.

This clone was seen just once. The V call is TRBV7-9, the J call TRBJ1-1; D unresolved. Germline lookup yields CDR1 SEHNR and CDR2 FQNEAQ (reference sequence). Deletions cut 3 bases from V and 7 bases from J, with 9 bases between. This CDR3 is built from 12 residues. DNA of the CDR3: TGTGCCAGCAGCTTGGGAGTCAGTGAAGCTTTCTTT. Amino acid sequence: CASSLGVSEAFF.

The chain combines TRBV7-2 with TRBJ2-7; 8 bases are a match to TRBD2. The V and J ends lost 4 bases and 0 bases, in that order; junction bases with no gene match: 5. Germline V lookup: CDR1 SGHTA, CDR2 FQGNSA. The CDR3 length is 15 residues. In DNA, the CDR3 is TGTGCCAGCAGCTCGGGGGGGGGCTACTCCTACGAGCAGTACTTC. Translated, it gives CASSSGGGYSYEQYF.

The chain combines TRBV7-8 with TRBJ2-7, with 8 bases that match TRBD1. The trim removed 7 bases at V and 2 bases at J, leaving 19 bases unmatched. The CDR3 spans 18 residues. The germline V gene encodes CDR1 SGHVS and CDR2 FQNEAQ. CDR3 residues: CASTHRGPEGQETYEQYF. As DNA, the CDR3 is TGTGCCAGCACCCATAGGGGACCAGAGGGACAGGAAACCTACGAGCAGTACTTC.

This chain connects TRBV19 to TRBJ2-1, with a tentative D call TRBD1 (5 bases). The CDR3 consists of 13 residues. Trimming took off 6 bases at V and 2 bases at J, with 8 bases between the two ends. The germline gives CDR1 LNHDA, CDR2 SQIVND (reference sequence). The CDR3 DNA reads as TGTGCCAGTAGGGGGCTGACCTACAATGAGCAGTTCTTC. Its translation: CASRGLTYNEQFF.

This chain joins TRBV10-3 and TRBJ2-3; 13 nucleotides match TRBD2. In germline, CDR1 is ENHRY, CDR2 SYGVKD. The CDR3 runs 16 residues. V lost 3 bases and J lost 1; bases outside the gene matches: 1. CDR3 coding DNA: TGTGCCATCAGTGACGGACTAGCGGGAGGCACAGATACGCAGTATTTT. Its translation: CAISDGLAGGTDTQYF.

The rearrangement links TRBV28 to TRBJ2-7; weak D call: TRBD1 (5 bases). This CDR3 spans 13 amino acids. Germline loops: CDR1 MDHEN, CDR2 SYDVKM. V lost 6 bases and J 0 bases, leaving 9 bases between the germline ends. The CDR3 region has the DNA TGTGCCAGCAGCCCAGGGATCTCCTACGAGCAGTACTTC. This codes for CASSPGISYEQYF.

The V gene is TRBV19, the J gene TRBJ2-1; 7 positions match TRBD2. CDR3 size: 16 residues. After removal of 3 bases from V and 4 bases from J, the junction contained 9 bases not matched to a gene. CDR1 LNHDA and CDR2 SQIVND come from the germline V gene (reference sequence). CDR3 protein: CASSIPGLAEYNEQFF. In nucleotides, the CDR3 is TGTGCCAGTAGTATTCCGGGGCTAGCGGAATACAATGAGCAGTTCTTC.

This chain links TRBV19 with TRBJ2-1; 10 bases map to TRBD1. V dropped 6 bases and J dropped 7; count of bases not matched to a gene: 6. The CDR3 is 14 residues long. The germline V gene has CDR1 LNHDA and CDR2 SQIVND (reference sequence). The CDR3 sequence: CASRADRGRNEQFF. Here the CDR3 DNA reads TGTGCCAGTAGGGCTGACAGGGGGCGAAATGAGCAGTTCTTC.

This chain links TRBV11-3 with TRBJ2-3, with TRBD2 matching 9 bases. V dropped 2 bases and J dropped 0; count of bases not matched to a gene: 3. The CDR3 totals 16 residues. The germline V gene encodes CDR1 SGHNT and CDR2 YENEEA. This CDR3 reads CASSLSLAGSTDTQYF. The CDR3, as DNA: TGTGCCAGCAGCTTAAGCCTAGCGGGAAGCACAGATACGCAGTATTTT.

V and J are TRBV3-1 (or the pseudogene TRBV3-2) and TRBJ1-2; D is unresolved. The CDR3 sequence is 12 residues long. CDR1 and CDR2 (germline): LGHDT, YNNKEL (reference sequence). The V gene lost 0 bases and the J gene lost 4 bases, with 3 bases spanning the gap. CDR3 sequence reads: CASSQDFYGYTF. Here the CDR3 DNA reads TGTGCCAGCAGCCAAGACTTCTATGGCTACACCTTC.

This chain joins TRBV2 and TRBJ2-7, with 7 bases lining up with TRBD1. Germline V lookup: CDR1 SNHLY, CDR2 FYNNEI. With 5 bases clipped from V and 2 bases from J, the junction kept 6 bases outside the gene matches. CDR3 size: 14 residues. CDR3 DNA sequence: TGTGCCAGCAGTTCTCCGGGACAGCCCTACGAGCAGTACTTC. This sequence encodes CASSSPGQPYEQYF. The whole variable domain, filled in from reference TRBV2 and TRBJ2-7, reads EPEVTQTPSHQVTQMGQEVILRCVPISNHLYFYWYRQILGQKVEFLVSFYNNEISEKSEIFDDQFSVERPDGSNFTLKIRSTKLEDSAMYFCASSSPGQPYEQYFGPGTRLTVT.

The chain is built from TRBV2 and TRBJ2-7; D not resolved. Trimming pared 7 bases from V and 7 bases from J, leaving 11 bases between. The length of the CDR3 is 11 residues. CDR1 and CDR2 from the germline V gene are SNHLY and FYNNEI. Here the CDR3 DNA reads TGTGCCAGCACCCTGGAGACGGAGCAGTACTTC. Translating it yields CASTLETEQYF.